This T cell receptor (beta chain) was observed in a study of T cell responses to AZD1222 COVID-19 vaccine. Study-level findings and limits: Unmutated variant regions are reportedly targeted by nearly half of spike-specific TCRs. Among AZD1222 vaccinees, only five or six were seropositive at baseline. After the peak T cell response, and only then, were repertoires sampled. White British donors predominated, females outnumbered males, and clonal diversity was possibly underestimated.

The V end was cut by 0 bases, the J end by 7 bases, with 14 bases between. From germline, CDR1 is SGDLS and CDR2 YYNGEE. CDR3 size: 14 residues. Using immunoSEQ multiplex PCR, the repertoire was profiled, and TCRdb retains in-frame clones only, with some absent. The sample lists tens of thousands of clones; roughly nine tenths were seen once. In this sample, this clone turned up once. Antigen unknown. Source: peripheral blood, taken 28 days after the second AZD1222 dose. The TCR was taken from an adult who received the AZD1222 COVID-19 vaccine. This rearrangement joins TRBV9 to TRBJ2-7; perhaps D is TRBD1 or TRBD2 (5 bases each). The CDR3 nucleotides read TGTGCCAGCAGCGTAGGGGAAGGGACCTGGGAGCAGTACTTC. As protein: CASSVGEGTWEQYF.